This TCR beta chain came from a study of blood T cell repertoires in COVID-19. Study-wide background: COVID-19 samples collected from the United States, Italy and Spain covered acute and convalescent phases. Sources were T cells, B-cell-depleted T cells, or PBMCs; the material itself was cDNA or gDNA.

V was trimmed by 2 bases and J by 6 bases, leaving 11 bases between them. This CDR3 has 13 residues. The germline CDR1 and CDR2 sequences are SGHTA and FQGNSA. Original processing notes: Estimates of nucleated cell counts were drawn from the amplification of reference gene primers. Clones were read by immunoSEQ multiplex PCR, and TCRdb kept only the in-frame ones, dropping some. The V and J calls and clone size are taken from that table; D and trimming were inferred from the DNA. Of about 94,000 clones detected, around 87% appear once; the ten largest clones hold 4.9%. The clonotype comes from an elderly woman with acute or convalescent COVID-19. The rearrangement joins TRBV7-2 to TRBJ2-7, with D perhaps matching TRBD2 (6 bases). Sequences were obtained from peripheral blood. The CDR3 loop reads CASSLKGTGEQYF. The DNA for the CDR3 is TGTGCCAGCAGCTTAAAAGGGACTGGCGAGCAGTACTTC.